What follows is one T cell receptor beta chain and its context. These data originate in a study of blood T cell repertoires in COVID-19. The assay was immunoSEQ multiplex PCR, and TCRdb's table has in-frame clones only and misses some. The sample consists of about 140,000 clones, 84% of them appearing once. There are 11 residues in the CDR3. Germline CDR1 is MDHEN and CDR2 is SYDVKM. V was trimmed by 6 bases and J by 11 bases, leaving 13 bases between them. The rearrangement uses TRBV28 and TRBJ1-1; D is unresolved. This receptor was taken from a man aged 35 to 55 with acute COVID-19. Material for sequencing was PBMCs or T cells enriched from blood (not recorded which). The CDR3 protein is CASSRGGWAFF. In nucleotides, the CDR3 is TGTGCCAGCAGCCGCGGAGGGTGGGCTTTCTTT.